This T cell receptor beta chain emerged from a study of blood T cell repertoires in COVID-19. Those enrolled, adults aged roughly 18 to 89 years, came from fewer than 25 US areas. Some clones are missing from TCRdb's copy, which holds only in-frame ones; the method was immunoSEQ multiplex PCR. This sample has roughly 500,000 clones; less than 90% occur once, and the top ten carry under 9.5%. V lost 4 bases to trimming and J lost 4 bases, with 14 bases between them. CDR1 SGDLS and CDR2 YYNGEE come from the germline V gene. The length of the CDR3 is 14 residues. Sequencing input: PBMCs or T cells enriched from blood (not recorded which). The J gene is TRBJ1-2, the V gene TRBV9; D unclear. The TCR comes from a woman in her fifties or sixties who had recovered from COVID-19. The CDR3 DNA reads TGTGCCAGCAGCCCAACCGCGGGCCCCTATGGCTACACCTTC. Its translation: CASSPTAGPYGYTF.